These T cell receptor beta chains were read from a single sample in a study of CD8 T cells in ankylosing spondylitis. In TCRdb, the 5' RACE reads were re-called with MiXCR into one record per CDR3 protein. Counted here are about 250,000 distinct CDR3 sequences, about 10% occurring once; the ten biggest clones make up around 2.6%. Sequenced: blood, either unsorted or a sorted T cell fraction (not recorded which). These receptors all stem from a male donor with ankylosing spondylitis or in good health (not recorded which). The CDR3 runs from the conserved cysteine through the conserved F or W. Fields, in order: J gene, V gene, D gene, clone size, CDR3 DNA, CDR3 protein. A D gene is named only where the DNA matches it firmly. A row's size may be missing; if present it is once, few, many or a size class.

j_gene: TRBJ1-1
v_gene: TRBV20-1
d_gene: TRBD1
abundance: many
CDR3nt: TGCAGTGCTTCACCGGGACAGGGGTGGACGGAAGCTTTCTTT
CDR3aa: CSASPGQGWTEAFF

j_gene: TRBJ2-7
v_gene: TRBV5-4
d_gene: TRBD1
abundance: many
CDR3nt: TGTGCCAGCAGCCGGACAGGGTTCTACGAGCAGTACTTC
CDR3aa: CASSRTGFYEQYF

j_gene: TRBJ1-5
v_gene: TRBV12-3/TRBV12-4
d_gene: -
abundance: many
CDR3nt: TGTGCCAGCAGTCCGGTCGGTCGGGGTAGCAATCAGCCCCAGCATTTT
CDR3aa: CASSPVGRGSNQPQHF

j_gene: TRBJ1-5
v_gene: TRBV15
d_gene: -
abundance: many
CDR3nt: TGTGCCACCAGCAGAGACCTAAATCAGCCCCAGCATTTT
CDR3aa: CATSRDLNQPQHF

j_gene: TRBJ1-5
v_gene: TRBV10-3
d_gene: -
abundance: many
CDR3nt: TGTGCCATCAGTGAGTCAGCCTCGGAGAGCAATCAGCCCCAGCATTTT
CDR3aa: CAISESASESNQPQHF

j_gene: TRBJ2-5
v_gene: TRBV5-1
d_gene: -
abundance: many
CDR3nt: TGCGCCAGCAGCTTAACGACAACCGGGGAGACCCAGTACTTC
CDR3aa: CASSLTTTGETQYF

j_gene: TRBJ2-7
v_gene: TRBV10-1
d_gene: TRBD2
abundance: -
CDR3nt: TGCGCCAGCAGTTCCGGGACTAGAGCCTACGAGCAGTACTTC
CDR3aa: CASSSGTRAYEQYF

j_gene: TRBJ2-7
v_gene: TRBV20-1
d_gene: -
abundance: -
CDR3nt: TGCAGTGCTAGAGAACGGGAGTACGAGCAGTACTTC
CDR3aa: CSAREREYEQYF

j_gene: TRBJ2-4
v_gene: TRBV15
d_gene: TRBD1
abundance: many
CDR3nt: TGTGCCACCAGCAGAGGCCAACAGGGGAACATTCAGTACTTC
CDR3aa: CATSRGQQGNIQYF

j_gene: TRBJ2-2
v_gene: TRBV11-2
d_gene: -
abundance: many
CDR3nt: TGTGCCAGCAGCTCTTATGGACAGTCCACCGGGGAGCTGTTTTTT
CDR3aa: CASSSYGQSTGELFF